The 25 T cell receptor beta chains below come from one sample, sequenced in a study of blood T cells in healthy people across ages. Using a J-beta primer mix together with a sample-barcoded 5' primer, a second PCR was run for roughly 6 to 11 cycles. MiXCR, run by TCRdb on the 5' RACE reads, gives a single entry per CDR3 protein. The table records some 1.4 million distinct CDR3 sequences, 42% of them present only once. The specimen sequenced was blood. The receptors were gathered from a woman younger than 30 in good health.

Only one count was recorded for this clonotype. The chain recombines TRBV2 with TRBJ2-1, with 9 bases fitting TRBD2. The CDR3 is made up of 16 amino acids. Germline trimming cut 2 bases from V and 5 bases from J; bases unmatched to any gene: 7. Per the germline V gene, CDR1 is SNHLY and CDR2 is FYNNEI. CDR3 loop: CASSELGLANNNEQFF. The CDR3 nucleotides read TGTGCCAGCAGTGAATTGGGACTAGCAAACAACAATGAGCAGTTCTTC. Full variable domain (remainder filled in from reference TRBV2 and TRBJ2-1): EPEVTQTPSHQVTQMGQEVILRCVPISNHLYFYWYRQILGQKVEFLVSFYNNEISEKSEIFDDQFSVERPDGSNFTLKIRSTKLEDSAMYFCASSELGLANNNEQFFGPGTRLTVL.

This clonotype has a handful of counts. The chain employs TRBV6-6 and TRBJ2-3; no firm D call. Germline values: CDR1 MNHNY, CDR2 SVGAGI (reference sequence). The CDR3 has 13 residues. Trimming left V 2 bases short and J 2 bases short, with 5 bases between. In nucleotides, the CDR3 is TGTGCCAGCAGTTACCGGACCACAGATACGCAGTATTTT. Protein sequence: CASSYRTTDTQYF.

J is TRBJ1-1 and V is TRBV9; D call uncertain. This CDR3 contains 15 residues. Trimming removed 0 bases at V and 5 bases at J, with 14 bases between. Germline V CDR1 and CDR2: SGDLS, YYNGEE. CDR3 DNA sequence: TGTGCCAGCAGCGTAGGCCCTCTTCGGGATACTGAAGCTTTCTTT. Its translation: CASSVGPLRDTEAFF.

V and J are TRBV20-1 and TRBJ1-2, with D maybe TRBD1 (5 bases). With 4 bases removed from V and 8 bases from J, the gap between germline ends came to 17 bases. This CDR3 region has 13 residues. CDR1 is DFQATT, CDR2 SNEGSKA, per germline (reference sequence). CDR3 coding DNA: TGCAGTGCTACCCCAAGAGGGGATGGGGGCTACACCTTC. As protein: CSATPRGDGGYTF.

This sequence joins TRBV7-2 and TRBJ1-5, with D possibly matching TRBD1 (6 bases). CDR3 length: 17 residues. The germline gives CDR1 SGHTA, CDR2 FQGNSA. V was trimmed by 5 bases and J by 5 bases, leaving 22 bases between them. The chain's CDR3 is CASSHRKGERKYQPQHF. CDR3 in DNA: TGTGCCAGCAGCCACCGAAAGGGGGAAAGAAAGTATCAGCCCCAGCATTTT.

This clonotype appeared many times. The chain uses TRBV6-1 and TRBJ2-3; 12 bases line up with TRBD2. With V trimmed by 2 bases and J by 4 bases, 1 base remained unmatched. The CDR3 runs 15 residues. Looked up from germline, CDR1 is MNHNS and CDR2 is SASEGT. CDR3 loop: CASSETSGGSDTQYF. The CDR3 region has the DNA TGTGCCAGCAGTGAAACTAGCGGGGGGTCAGATACGCAGTATTTT.

The chain is built from TRBV20-1 and TRBJ2-1; 11 bases match TRBD2. The V gene end was trimmed by 3 bases and the J gene end by 0 bases; junction bases not matched to a gene: 7. The CDR3 totals 17 residues. Germline assignment: CDR1 DFQATT and CDR2 SNEGSKA (reference sequence). CDR3 protein: CSASRLAGGDSYNEQFF. Here the CDR3 DNA reads TGCAGTGCTAGTCGGCTAGCGGGAGGAGACTCCTACAATGAGCAGTTCTTC.

CDR3 protein: CSARDSYRITHNEQYF. The DNA for the CDR3 is TGCAGTGCTAGAGATTCTTACAGGATAACCCACAATGAGCAGTACTTC. This chain uses TRBV20-1 with TRBJ2-1, with D possibly TRBD1 on 5 matching bases. Matching the DNA end better, TRBJ2-7 makes the J call doubtful. The CDR3 spans 16 residues. Germline CDR1 and CDR2: DFQATT and SNEGSKA (reference sequence).

This chain links TRBV28 with TRBJ1-2; D unresolved. Deletions cut 5 bases from V and 3 bases from J, with 13 bases between. From germline, CDR1 is MDHEN and CDR2 SYDVKM. This CDR3 spans 14 amino acids. CDR3 sequence reads: CASSPRVNDYGYTF. The CDR3, as DNA: TGTGCCAGCAGTCCCCGGGTCAATGACTATGGCTACACCTTC.

This rearrangement joins TRBV12-3 or TRBV12-4 to TRBJ2-3; D perhaps matches TRBD2 (5 bases). V was cut by 2 bases and J by 2 bases, with 11 bases left in between. CDR3 length: 15 amino acids. This CDR3 is CASSLSLAYTDTQYF. In DNA, the CDR3 is TGTGCCAGCAGTTTATCGCTAGCATACACAGATACGCAGTATTTT.

The chain employs TRBV7-9 and TRBJ2-1; tentatively, D is TRBD1 (5 bases). CDR1 is SEHNR, CDR2 FQNEAQ, per germline (reference sequence). V lost 5 bases and J 10 bases, leaving 18 bases between the germline ends. CDR3 length equals 14 residues. The CDR3 coding sequence is TGTGCCAGCAGCCCTGGGGCTTTAGCCTACGAGCAGTTCTTC. Translation: CASSPGALAYEQFF.

The chain has TRBV3-1 and TRBJ2-7, with no clear D. Germline V gene sequence: CDR1 LGHDT, CDR2 YNNKEL (reference sequence). The CDR3 totals 14 residues. V gave up 1 base and J gave up 3 bases, with 10 bases separating them. The CDR3: CASSQGTIGYEQYF. CDR3 coding DNA: TGTGCCAGCAGCCAAGGGACGATCGGCTACGAGCAGTACTTC.

This clonotype was counted between two and nine times. This chain connects TRBV3-1 to TRBJ2-1; D unclear. CDR3 size: 11 residues. The V and J ends lost 3 bases and 8 bases respectively, with 5 bases between them. Germline lookup yields CDR1 LGHDT and CDR2 YNNKEL (reference sequence). This CDR3 reads CASSHSDEQFF. The CDR3, as DNA: TGTGCCAGCAGCCACAGCGATGAGCAGTTCTTC.

This clonotype was counted between two and nine times. In DNA form, the CDR3 reads TGTGCCAGCAGCCGTTGGACGCAGCGGGGGGGCAAACAAGAGACCCAGTACTTC. Translated, it gives CASSRWTQRGGKQETQYF. The V call is TRBV13, the J call TRBJ2-5; TRBD2 matches 10 bases. The V segment lost 5 bases and the J segment 2 bases; nucleotides outside the gene matches: 14. The CDR3 totals 18 residues. The V gene's germline CDR1 is PRHDT and CDR2 FYEKMQ (reference sequence).

This clonotype was seen more than once but under ten times. This chain joins TRBV4-2 and TRBJ2-1; D is possibly TRBD2 (5 bases). The CDR3 sequence is 18 residues long. Germline CDR1 and CDR2: LGHNA and YNFKEQ. The V gene lost 0 bases and the J gene lost 2 bases, with 17 bases spanning the gap. CDR3 region: CASSQDLYEGRTYNEQFF. The CDR3 nucleotides are TGTGCCAGCAGCCAAGATCTATATGAGGGAAGGACCTACAATGAGCAGTTCTTC.

This clonotype was observed a handful of times. This rearrangement joins TRBV25-1 to TRBJ2-5; TRBD2 might be the D (5 bases). The V gene's germline CDR1 is MGHDK and CDR2 SYGVNS. The V and J ends lost 7 bases and 0 bases respectively, with 9 bases between them. The CDR3 has 13 residues. The CDR3 nucleotides are TGTGCCAGCACCCTGGACTACCAAGAGACCCAGTACTTC. It codes for CASTLDYQETQYF. The full variable domain, its missing parts supplied by reference TRBV25-1 and TRBJ2-5, is EADIYQTPRYLVIGTGKKITLECSQTMGHDKMYWYQQDPGMELHLIHYSYGVNSTEKGDLSSESTVSRIRTEHFPLTLESARPSHTSQYLCASTLDYQETQYFGPGTRLLVL.

This clonotype has more than one count but fewer than ten. The chain combines TRBV10-2 with TRBJ2-7; TRBD2 aligns across 12 bases. This CDR3 contains 16 residues. Trimming cost V 4 bases and J 6 bases; bases outside gene matches: 10. Germline CDR1 WSHSY, CDR2 SAAADI. This chain's CDR3 is CASSGHLAGGLVEQYF. The DNA of the CDR3 is TGCGCCAGCAGTGGCCACCTAGCGGGAGGGCTGGTCGAGCAGTACTTC.

V gene TRBV3-1 combines with J gene TRBJ2-5; tentatively, D is TRBD1 (5 bases). The J call may be mistaken, given a closer DNA end match to TRBJ2-7. The CDR3 is 14 amino acids. The germline CDR1 and CDR2 sequences are LGHDT and YNNKEL (reference sequence). In nucleotides, the CDR3 is TGTGCCAGCAGCCAAGAAAGGACACCTTACGAGCAGTACTTC. Its protein is CASSQERTPYEQYF.

The chain uses TRBV28 and TRBJ2-6; D might be TRBD2 (5 bases). Trimming cost V 10 bases and J 0 bases, with 16 bases left between them. CDR3 length: 16 amino acids. CDR1 MDHEN and CDR2 SYDVKM come from the germline V gene. The CDR3 protein is CATRGPSPSGANVLTF. Here the CDR3 DNA reads TGTGCCACCCGGGGTCCTTCCCCCTCTGGGGCCAACGTCCTGACTTTC.

V and J are TRBV14 and TRBJ2-1; D ambiguous. Germline V gene data show CDR1 as SGHDN and CDR2 as FVKESK. CDR3 length: 15 residues. V was clipped by 1 base and J by 2 bases, with 9 bases between them. The CDR3 loop is CASSQVGKTYNEQFF. As DNA, the CDR3 is TGTGCCAGCAGCCAAGTTGGCAAAACCTACAATGAGCAGTTCTTC. The variable domain in full, with the rest retrieved from reference TRBV14 and TRBJ2-1, is EAGVTQFPSHSVIEKGQTVTLRCDPISGHDNLYWYRRVMGKEIKFLLHFVKESKQDESGMPNNRFLAERTGGTYSTLKVQPAELEDSGVYFCASSQVGKTYNEQFFGPGTRLTVL.

This clonotype occurred a few times. The CDR3 DNA follows: TGTGCCACTAGGATCGGGGGGAACTATGGCTACACCTTC. Its protein is CATRIGGNYGYTF. This chain connects TRBV27 to TRBJ1-2, with a weak D call TRBD1 (5 bases). Deletions cut 10 bases from V and 2 bases from J, with 14 bases between. CDR3 length equals 13 residues. From germline, CDR1 is MNHEY and CDR2 SMNVEV (reference sequence).

This clonotype occurred a few times. The CDR3 DNA reads as TGTGCCAGCAGTGGCCAGGGACAGGGAGGACAGCCCCAGCATTTT. Protein sequence: CASSGQGQGGQPQHF. This chain uses TRBV6-5 with TRBJ1-5; 9 bases are a match to TRBD1. The germline V gene encodes CDR1 MNHEY and CDR2 SVGAGI. With V trimmed by 5 bases and J by 7 bases, 9 bases remained unmatched. The CDR3 runs to 15 residues.

This clonotype came up a few times. The V and J genes are TRBV29-1 and TRBJ2-7; TRBD1 matches 9 bases. Trimming took 5 bases from V and 1 from J; bases not matched to a gene: 9. CDR3 size: 15 residues. Germline loops: CDR1 SQVTM, CDR2 ANQGSEA. This CDR3 is CSVPLTGQGSYEQYF. The CDR3 region has the DNA TGCAGCGTTCCCCTCACAGGACAGGGGTCCTACGAGCAGTACTTC.

The chain recombines TRBV6-2 or TRBV6-3 with TRBJ2-7, with D possibly being TRBD2 (5 bases). This CDR3 region has 16 residues. The V and J ends lost 5 bases and 0 bases respectively, with 17 bases between them. CDR1 and CDR2 (germline): MNHEY, SVGEGT. The CDR3 sequence is CASSNPLEVYSYEQYF. Here the CDR3 DNA reads TGTGCCAGCAGTAACCCGCTGGAGGTTTACTCCTACGAGCAGTACTTC.

This chain uses TRBV7-9 with TRBJ2-5; the match to TRBD1 covers 9 bases. CDR1 is SEHNR, CDR2 FQNEAQ, per germline (reference sequence). CDR3 length: 16 amino acids. The J segment lost 2 bases and the V segment lost 1 base, leaving 5 bases of the junction unmatched. CDR3 sequence reads: CASSLGDRDFQETQYF. For the CDR3, the DNA is TGTGCCAGCAGCTTAGGGGACAGGGATTTTCAAGAGACCCAGTACTTC.